The rows below give T cell receptor beta chains drawn from one sample of a study of T cell responses to AZD1222 COVID-19 vaccine. Profiled with immunoSEQ multiplex PCR; TCRdb holds only in-frame clones, not every one. This table has roughly 50,000 clones, approximately 88% appearing once. The sequencing here drew on peripheral blood, taken on day 0 of AZD1222 vaccination. These receptors were taken from an adult in good health. Each CDR3 is given with its conserved first and last residue. D genes are given only for firm matches. Some rows mark clone size as missing; the rest say once, few, many or name a class of expanded clone.

j_call d_call v_call clone_size cdr3_nt cdr3_aa
TRBJ2-7 . TRBV18 once TGTGCCAGCTCACCGGGTATCGAGCAGTACTTC CASSPGIEQYF
TRBJ2-5 . TRBV3-1/TRBV3-2 . TGTGCCAGCCGGCTCGGAAACCAAGAGACCCAGTACTTC CASRLGNQETQYF
TRBJ1-5 . TRBV6-6 . TGTGCCAGCAGTTCGGGACTCCCTAATCAGCCCCAGCATTTT CASSSGLPNQPQHF
TRBJ2-1 TRBD2 TRBV19 . TGTGCCAGTAGTTCCCCCCGCGGGAGTACCTACAATGAGCAGTTCTTC CASSSPRGSTYNEQFF
TRBJ2-1 TRBD2 TRBV2 . TGTGCCAGCAGTGCCTTCGGGACTAGCGGGAGCGGTGAGCAGTTCTTC CASSAFGTSGSGEQFF
TRBJ1-2 . TRBV3-1/TRBV3-2 . TGTGCCAGCAGCCAAGGGAATAACTATGGCTACACCTTC CASSQGNNYGYTF
TRBJ2-1 TRBD2 TRBV5-4 . TGTGCCAGCTCCAAAGACGGACTAGCGGGAGGTTACAATGAGCAGTTCTTC CASSKDGLAGGYNEQFF
TRBJ2-1 TRBD1 TRBV7-6 . TGTGCCAGCAGCCGGGGGGGGACAGGGGTACACAATGAGCAGTTCTTC CASSRGGTGVHNEQFF
TRBJ1-3 TRBD1 TRBV5-6 . TGTGCCAGCAGCCCGGGACAGGGGGCTGGTGGAAACACCATATATTTT CASSPGQGAGGNTIYF
TRBJ1-5 TRBD1 TRBV19 once TGTGCCAGTAGTACTACAGGGGGCAATCAGCCCCAGCATTTT CASSTTGGNQPQHF
TRBJ1-2 . TRBV10-2 once TGCGCCAGCAGTGAAGGTTGGGGGAGATATGGCTACACCTTC CASSEGWGRYGYTF
TRBJ1-6 . TRBV6-5 . TGTGCCAGCAGTCTATACCCGGGAGCACCCCTCCACTTT CASSLYPGAPLHF
TRBJ2-3 TRBD2 TRBV5-1 . TGCGCCAGCAGCTTGGGCGGACTAGCGGGAGAAGGAGATACGCAGTATTTT CASSLGGLAGEGDTQYF
TRBJ1-2 . TRBV28 . TGTGCCAGCAGTTTACCCACGGACAGCGCTAACTATGGCTACACCTTC CASSLPTDSANYGYTF
TRBJ2-2 TRBD1 TRBV5-1 . TGCGCCAGCAGCTTATTACAGGGGGCGCGCACCGGGGAGCTGTTTTTT CASSLLQGARTGELFF
TRBJ1-1 . TRBV28 . TGTGCCAGCAGTTCCCATGGAAAAGACCGGGGGACTGAAGCTTTCTTT CASSSHGKDRGTEAFF
TRBJ2-3 TRBD2 TRBV7-2 . TGTGCCAGCAGCTTCGTAGCGGGGCCCTCTGCAGATACGCAGTATTTT CASSFVAGPSADTQYF
TRBJ1-3 . TRBV10-1 . TGCGCCAGACTACGACAGGCCGGCTCTGGAAACACCATATATTTT CARLRQAGSGNTIYF
TRBJ1-1 TRBD1 TRBV3-1/TRBV3-2 . TGTGCCAGCAGCCAACCGTCGACAGGGCTTTTGAGACCTGACGAAGCTTTCTTT CASSQPSTGLLRPDEAFF